The clone carrying this T cell receptor (beta chain) turned up a few times. Its target is unknown. Germline trimming cut 5 bases from V and 0 bases from J; bases unmatched to any gene: 3. The CDR3 extends over 14 amino acids. Per the germline V gene, CDR1 is MNHEY and CDR2 is SVGAGI. The data were taken from a study of shared clonotypes between healthy human individuals. Broader study findings: An anticipated effect of sequencing depth on clonotype sharing among donors was recognized.

The table came from immunoSEQ multiplex PCR; TCRdb's copy has only in-frame clones and leaves some out. The profile shows nearly 750,000 clones, roughly two thirds of them singletons. The sample consisted of memory CD4+ T cells sorted from blood. Subset described: CD45RA-negative fraction. This chain links TRBV6-5 with TRBJ1-1, with 7 positions matching TRBD1. The sequence came from a woman aged 25 to 39 in good health. The CDR3, as DNA: TGTGCCAGCAGTCCCGACAGGGTGAACACTGAAGCTTTCTTT. Protein: CASSPDRVNTEAFF.